These T cell receptor beta chains were read from a single sample in a study of T cell responses to AZD1222 COVID-19 vaccine. Some clones are missing from TCRdb's copy, which holds only in-frame ones; the method was immunoSEQ multiplex PCR. The data show about 120,000 clones, almost 90% seen once. Sequenced material: peripheral blood, taken on day 0 of AZD1222 vaccination. The receptors come from an adult in good health. Both conserved end residues are part of each CDR3. The order of the fields is CDR3 DNA, CDR3 protein, J gene, V gene, clone size, D gene. A D gene is named only where the DNA matches it firmly. Some rows have no size entry. The others give once, few or many, or a class for an expanded clone.

CDR3nt: TGTGCCAGCAGCTTCCGTCGGGACCGCTTCTACGAGCAGTACTTC; CDR3aa: CASSFRRDRFYEQYF; j_gene: TRBJ2-7; v_gene: TRBV7-6; abundance: .; d_gene: .
CDR3nt: TGTGCCAGCTCCCATCTTGAACAGGGCTCCAATCAGCCCCAGCATTTT; CDR3aa: CASSHLEQGSNQPQHF; j_gene: TRBJ1-5; v_gene: TRBV18; abundance: .; d_gene: .
CDR3nt: TGTGCCAGCAGCTTAAAAGAGTACGAGCAGTACTTC; CDR3aa: CASSLKEYEQYF; j_gene: TRBJ2-7; v_gene: TRBV7-9; abundance: .; d_gene: .
CDR3nt: TGCGCCGGTGACAGGGTATCTGCATGGGACACTGAAGCTTTCTTT; CDR3aa: CAGDRVSAWDTEAFF; j_gene: TRBJ1-1; v_gene: TRBV10-1; abundance: once; d_gene: TRBD1
CDR3nt: TGTGCCAGCAGATTACAGGGGGGCCAGCCCCAGCATTTT; CDR3aa: CASRLQGGQPQHF; j_gene: TRBJ1-5; v_gene: TRBV6-5; abundance: .; d_gene: TRBD1
CDR3nt: TGTGCCAGCAGCTCCCTCCTAAGCGGGAGGCCTACCGGGGAGCTGTTTTTT; CDR3aa: CASSSLLSGRPTGELFF; j_gene: TRBJ2-2; v_gene: TRBV7-3; abundance: .; d_gene: TRBD2
CDR3nt: TGTGCCAGCAGCGTAGCTGGGTTCACAGATACGCAGTATTTT; CDR3aa: CASSVAGFTDTQYF; j_gene: TRBJ2-3; v_gene: TRBV9; abundance: .; d_gene: .
CDR3nt: TGTGCCGCCAGCTCGGTCTTAACCGGGGAGCTGTTTTTT; CDR3aa: CAASSVLTGELFF; j_gene: TRBJ2-2; v_gene: TRBV6-5; abundance: .; d_gene: .
CDR3nt: TGTGCCAGCAGTACACAGGGGGTCAGTCAGCCCCAGCATTTT; CDR3aa: CASSTQGVSQPQHF; j_gene: TRBJ1-5; v_gene: TRBV27; abundance: .; d_gene: TRBD1
CDR3nt: TGCGCCAGCAGCCAAGATCCAATCTCTGGAAACACCATATATTTT; CDR3aa: CASSQDPISGNTIYF; j_gene: TRBJ1-3; v_gene: TRBV4-1; abundance: .; d_gene: .
CDR3nt: TGTGCCAGTACCATCGGGGCTAGTTCGGGCACCGGGGAGCTGTTTTTT; CDR3aa: CASTIGASSGTGELFF; j_gene: TRBJ2-2; v_gene: TRBV19; abundance: .; d_gene: .
CDR3nt: TGCGCCAGCACCCCGGGACGAAACCCCGCCGAGCAGTACTTC; CDR3aa: CASTPGRNPAEQYF; j_gene: TRBJ2-7; v_gene: TRBV23-1; abundance: .; d_gene: .
CDR3nt: TGCGCCAGCAGCCAAGGGCGGACAGGGGGCAGCGGGGGCTACACCTTC; CDR3aa: CASSQGRTGGSGGYTF; j_gene: TRBJ1-2; v_gene: TRBV4-3; abundance: .; d_gene: TRBD1
CDR3nt: TGTGCCAGTACCAAGGGACAGGGCGGGTACAATGAGCAGTTCTTC; CDR3aa: CASTKGQGGYNEQFF; j_gene: TRBJ2-1; v_gene: TRBV19; abundance: .; d_gene: TRBD1
CDR3nt: TGTGCCAGATGCGGGGCAAGCTCCTACGAGCAGTACTTC; CDR3aa: CARCGASSYEQYF; j_gene: TRBJ2-7; v_gene: TRBV21-1; abundance: .; d_gene: .
CDR3nt: TGTGCTAGTGGTTTGGTTCGCTCCGCAACTAATGAAAAACTGTTTTTT; CDR3aa: CASGLVRSATNEKLFF; j_gene: TRBJ1-4; v_gene: TRBV12-5; abundance: few; d_gene: .
CDR3nt: TGTGCCAGCAGCTTAGTTGGGGGGGCCGAGGACCAGCCCCAGCATTTT; CDR3aa: CASSLVGGAEDQPQHF; j_gene: TRBJ1-5; v_gene: TRBV7-9; abundance: .; d_gene: .
CDR3nt: TGTGCCACCAAATTATACGAGCAGTACTTC; CDR3aa: CATKLYEQYF; j_gene: TRBJ2-7; v_gene: TRBV6-5; abundance: .; d_gene: .
CDR3nt: TGTGCCAGCAGGCTCAGGGGGGTATATTCACCCCTCCACTTT; CDR3aa: CASRLRGVYSPLHF; j_gene: TRBJ1-6; v_gene: TRBV2; abundance: few; d_gene: TRBD1
CDR3nt: TGTGCCAGTAGCCAATTCGGCGGGGGGGCCACAGATACGCAGTATTTT; CDR3aa: CASSQFGGGATDTQYF; j_gene: TRBJ2-3; v_gene: TRBV19; abundance: .; d_gene: TRBD2
CDR3nt: TGTGCCAGCAGCACCCAATCGACGGCTAACACTGAAGCTTTCTTT; CDR3aa: CASSTQSTANTEAFF; j_gene: TRBJ1-1; v_gene: TRBV9; abundance: .; d_gene: .
CDR3nt: TGTGCCAGCAGCCAATTTTCGGGAACTGAAGCTTTCTTT; CDR3aa: CASSQFSGTEAFF; j_gene: TRBJ1-1; v_gene: TRBV3-1/TRBV3-2; abundance: .; d_gene: .
CDR3nt: TGTGCCAGCAGCGTAGTTTTGCCGACGCGGGGCGGGGGCACTGAAGCTTTCTTT; CDR3aa: CASSVVLPTRGGGTEAFF; j_gene: TRBJ1-1; v_gene: TRBV9; abundance: .; d_gene: .
CDR3nt: TGCGCCAGCACCCCCGGGTATACCTACAATGAGCAGTTCTTC; CDR3aa: CASTPGYTYNEQFF; j_gene: TRBJ2-1; v_gene: TRBV5-1; abundance: .; d_gene: .
CDR3nt: TGTGCCAGCAGCCAAGGTTCACAGGGACCGTACTATGGCTACACCTTC; CDR3aa: CASSQGSQGPYYGYTF; j_gene: TRBJ1-2; v_gene: TRBV14; abundance: .; d_gene: .
CDR3nt: TGTGCCAGCACGACCAGCCAGAACTATGGCTACACCTTC; CDR3aa: CASTTSQNYGYTF; j_gene: TRBJ1-2; v_gene: TRBV5-5; abundance: .; d_gene: .
CDR3nt: TGTGCCAGCAGCCCCCGACTGGGTTACAATGAGCAGTTCTTC; CDR3aa: CASSPRLGYNEQFF; j_gene: TRBJ2-1; v_gene: TRBV4-2; abundance: few; d_gene: .
CDR3nt: TGTGCCAGCAGGAACGACAGGGGGCGGAACTACGAGCAGTACTTC; CDR3aa: CASRNDRGRNYEQYF; j_gene: TRBJ2-7; v_gene: TRBV6-5; abundance: once; d_gene: TRBD1
CDR3nt: TGTGCCAGCCGGCCGGGAGCTGCCTACGAGCAGTACTTC; CDR3aa: CASRPGAAYEQYF; j_gene: TRBJ2-7; v_gene: TRBV7-2; abundance: .; d_gene: .
CDR3nt: TGTGCCAGCAGCTTAGAGGGGCCCGTGGCCGAGCAGTACTTC; CDR3aa: CASSLEGPVAEQYF; j_gene: TRBJ2-7; v_gene: TRBV7-2; abundance: .; d_gene: .